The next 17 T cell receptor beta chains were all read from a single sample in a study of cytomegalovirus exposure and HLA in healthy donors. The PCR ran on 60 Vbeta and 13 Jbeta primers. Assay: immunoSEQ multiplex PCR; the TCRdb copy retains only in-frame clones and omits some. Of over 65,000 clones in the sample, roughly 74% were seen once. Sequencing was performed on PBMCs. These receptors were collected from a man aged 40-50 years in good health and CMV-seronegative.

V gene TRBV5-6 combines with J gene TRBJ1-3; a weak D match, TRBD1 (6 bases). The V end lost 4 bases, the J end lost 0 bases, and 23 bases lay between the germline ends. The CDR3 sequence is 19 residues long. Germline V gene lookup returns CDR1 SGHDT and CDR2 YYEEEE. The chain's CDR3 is CASSAKAGGRFFSGNTIYF. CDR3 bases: TGTGCCAGCAGCGCCAAGGCGGGGGGCAGATTCTTCTCTGGAAACACCATATATTTT.

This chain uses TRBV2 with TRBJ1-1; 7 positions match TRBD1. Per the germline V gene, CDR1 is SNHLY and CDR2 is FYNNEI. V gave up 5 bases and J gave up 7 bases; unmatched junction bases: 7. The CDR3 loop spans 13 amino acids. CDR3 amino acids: CASSTRGLDEAFF. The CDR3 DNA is TGTGCCAGCAGTACTAGGGGGCTTGATGAAGCTTTCTTT.

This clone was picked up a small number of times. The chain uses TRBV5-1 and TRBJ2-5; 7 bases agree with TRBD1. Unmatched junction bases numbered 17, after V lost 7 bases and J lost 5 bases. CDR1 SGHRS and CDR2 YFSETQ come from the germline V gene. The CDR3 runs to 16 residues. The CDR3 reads CASLPGYRGRVETQYF. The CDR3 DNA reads TGCGCCAGCCTGCCGGGTTACAGGGGTCGAGTGGAGACCCAGTACTTC.

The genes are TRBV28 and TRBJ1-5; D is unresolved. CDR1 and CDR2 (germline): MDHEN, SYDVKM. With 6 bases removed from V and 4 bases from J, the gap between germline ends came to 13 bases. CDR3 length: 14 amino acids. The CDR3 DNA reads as TGTGCCAGCAGGGGCCTCCTTGGGAATCAGCCCCAGCATTTT. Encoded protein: CASRGLLGNQPQHF.

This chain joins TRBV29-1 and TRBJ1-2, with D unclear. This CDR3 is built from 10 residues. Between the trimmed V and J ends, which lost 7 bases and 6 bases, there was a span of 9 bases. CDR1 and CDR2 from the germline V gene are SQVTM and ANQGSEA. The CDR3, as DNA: TGCAGCGCATCGGGGAATGGCTACACCTTC. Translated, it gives CSASGNGYTF.

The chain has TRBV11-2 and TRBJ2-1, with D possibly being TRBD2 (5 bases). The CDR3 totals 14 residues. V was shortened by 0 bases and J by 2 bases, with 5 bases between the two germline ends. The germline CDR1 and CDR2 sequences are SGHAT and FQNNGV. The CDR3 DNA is TGTGCCAGCAGCTTAGAACTAGCCTACAATGAGCAGTTCTTC. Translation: CASSLELAYNEQFF.

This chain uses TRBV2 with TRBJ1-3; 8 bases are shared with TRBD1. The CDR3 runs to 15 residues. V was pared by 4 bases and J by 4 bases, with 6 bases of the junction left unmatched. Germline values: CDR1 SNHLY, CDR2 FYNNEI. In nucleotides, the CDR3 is TGTGCCAGCAGTGTGGGACAGGCTATGGGAAACACCATATATTTT. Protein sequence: CASSVGQAMGNTIYF.

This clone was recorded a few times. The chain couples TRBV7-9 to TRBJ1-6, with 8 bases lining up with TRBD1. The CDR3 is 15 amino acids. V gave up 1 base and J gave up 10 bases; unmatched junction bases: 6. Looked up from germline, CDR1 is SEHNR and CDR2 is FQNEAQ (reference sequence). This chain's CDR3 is CASSLEDRGRSPLHF. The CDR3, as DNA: TGTGCCAGCAGCTTAGAAGACAGGGGAAGATCACCCCTCCACTTT.

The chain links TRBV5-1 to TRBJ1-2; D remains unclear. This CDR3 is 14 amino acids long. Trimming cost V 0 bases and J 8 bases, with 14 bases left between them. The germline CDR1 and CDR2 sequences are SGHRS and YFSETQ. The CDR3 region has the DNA TGCGCCAGCAGCTTGGGATTGACGGGTCGGGGCTACACCTTC. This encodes CASSLGLTGRGYTF.

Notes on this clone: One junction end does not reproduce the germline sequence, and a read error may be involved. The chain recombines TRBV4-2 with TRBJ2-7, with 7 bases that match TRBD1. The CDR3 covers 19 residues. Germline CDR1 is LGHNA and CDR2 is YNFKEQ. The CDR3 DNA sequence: TGTGCCAGCATCCAAGGGGCGAGTCGATTGGACAGGCGAGCCTACGAGCAGTACTTC. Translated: CASIQGASRLDRRAYEQYF.

The CDR3 nucleotides are TGTGCCAGCAGTTATGGGACACCTTACTTGGAGAATGAGCAGTTCTTC. Amino acids: CASSYGTPYLENEQFF. V is TRBV7-9 and J is TRBJ2-1; TRBD1 might be the D (6 bases). CDR3 length: 16 residues. Trimming shortened V by 6 bases and J by 7 bases, and 22 bases separated the two germline ends. The germline CDR1 and CDR2 sequences are SEHNR and FQNEAQ (reference sequence).

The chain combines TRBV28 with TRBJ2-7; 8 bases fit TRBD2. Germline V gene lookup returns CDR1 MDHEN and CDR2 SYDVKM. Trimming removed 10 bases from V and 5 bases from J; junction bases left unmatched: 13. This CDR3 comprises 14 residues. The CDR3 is CATTPGGRNDEQYF. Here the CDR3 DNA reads TGTGCCACTACCCCGGGAGGGAGAAACGACGAGCAGTACTTC.

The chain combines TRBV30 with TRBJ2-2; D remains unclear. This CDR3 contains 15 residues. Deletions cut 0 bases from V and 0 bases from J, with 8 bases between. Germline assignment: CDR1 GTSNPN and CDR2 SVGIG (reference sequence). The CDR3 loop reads CAWSVGGTNTGELFF. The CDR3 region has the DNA TGTGCCTGGAGTGTAGGCGGAACGAACACCGGGGAGCTGTTTTTT.

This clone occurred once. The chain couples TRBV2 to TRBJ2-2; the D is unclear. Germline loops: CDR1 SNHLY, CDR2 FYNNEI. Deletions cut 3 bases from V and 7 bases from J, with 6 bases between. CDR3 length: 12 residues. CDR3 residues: CASSDVHGELFF. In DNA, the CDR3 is TGTGCCAGCAGTGATGTTCACGGGGAGCTGTTTTTT.

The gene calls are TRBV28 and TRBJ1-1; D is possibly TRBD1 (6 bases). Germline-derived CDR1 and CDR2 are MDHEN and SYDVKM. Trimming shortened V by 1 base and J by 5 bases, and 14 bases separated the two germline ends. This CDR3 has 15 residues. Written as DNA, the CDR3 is TGTGCCAGCAGTTTATTACAGGGCTACCTGACTGAAGCTTTCTTT. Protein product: CASSLLQGYLTEAFF.

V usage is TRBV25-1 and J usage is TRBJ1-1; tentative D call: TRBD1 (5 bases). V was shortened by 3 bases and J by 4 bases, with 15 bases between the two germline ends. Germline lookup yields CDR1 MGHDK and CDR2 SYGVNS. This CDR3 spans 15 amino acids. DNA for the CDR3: TGTGCCAGCAGTGATTGGATTCAGGGTGTCACTGAAGCTTTCTTT. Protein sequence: CASSDWIQGVTEAFF.

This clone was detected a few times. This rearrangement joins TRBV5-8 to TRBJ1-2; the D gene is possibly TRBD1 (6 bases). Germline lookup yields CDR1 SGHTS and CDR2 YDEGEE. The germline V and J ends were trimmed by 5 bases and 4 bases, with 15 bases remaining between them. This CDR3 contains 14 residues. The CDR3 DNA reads TGTGCCAGCAGTCTACAGGGAGTGGGCTATGGCTACACCTTC. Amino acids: CASSLQGVGYGYTF.